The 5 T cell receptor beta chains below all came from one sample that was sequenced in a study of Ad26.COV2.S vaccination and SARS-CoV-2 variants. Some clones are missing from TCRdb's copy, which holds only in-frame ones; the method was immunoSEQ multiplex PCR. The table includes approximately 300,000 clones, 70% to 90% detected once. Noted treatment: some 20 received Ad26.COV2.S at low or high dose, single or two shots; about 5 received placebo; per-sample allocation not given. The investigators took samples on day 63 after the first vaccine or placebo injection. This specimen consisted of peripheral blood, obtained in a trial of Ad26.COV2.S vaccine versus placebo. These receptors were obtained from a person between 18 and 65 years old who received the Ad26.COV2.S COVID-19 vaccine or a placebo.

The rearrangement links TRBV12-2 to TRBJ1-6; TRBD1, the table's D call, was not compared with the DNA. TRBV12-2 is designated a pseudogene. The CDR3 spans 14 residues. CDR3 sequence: CASRPRGPDSPLHF. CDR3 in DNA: TGTGCAAGTCGCCCGAGGGGGCCGGATTCACCCCTCCACTTT.

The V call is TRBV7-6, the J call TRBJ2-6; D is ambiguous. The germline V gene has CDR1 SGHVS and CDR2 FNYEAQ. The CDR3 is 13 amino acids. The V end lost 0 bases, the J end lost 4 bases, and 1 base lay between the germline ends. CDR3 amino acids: CASSLAGANVLTF. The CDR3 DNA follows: TGTGCCAGCAGCTTAGCCGGGGCCAACGTCCTGACTTTC.

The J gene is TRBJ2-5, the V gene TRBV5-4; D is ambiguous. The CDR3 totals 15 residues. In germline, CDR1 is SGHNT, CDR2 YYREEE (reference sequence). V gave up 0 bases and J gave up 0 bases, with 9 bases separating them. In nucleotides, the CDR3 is TGTGCCAGCAGCTTGGATATCGGATACCAAGAGACCCAGTACTTC. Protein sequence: CASSLDIGYQETQYF. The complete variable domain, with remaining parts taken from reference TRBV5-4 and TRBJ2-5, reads ETGVTQSPTHLIKTRGQQVTLRCSSQSGHNTVSWYQQALGQGPQFIFQYYREEENGRGNFPPRFSGLQFPNYSSELNVNALELDDSALYLCASSLDIGYQETQYFGPGTRLLVL.

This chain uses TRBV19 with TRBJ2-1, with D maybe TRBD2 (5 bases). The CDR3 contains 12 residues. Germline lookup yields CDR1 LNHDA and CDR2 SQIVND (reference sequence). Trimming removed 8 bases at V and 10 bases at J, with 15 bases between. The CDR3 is CASGARGGEQFF. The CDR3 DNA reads TGTGCCAGTGGAGCCCGTGGAGGAGAGCAGTTCTTC.

This CDR3 reads CATSSTLQTDTQYF. The CDR3 bases are TGTGCCACCAGCAGTACTCTCCAGACAGATACGCAGTATTTT. The chain carries TRBV15 and TRBJ2-3, with no clear D. The V and J ends lost 3 bases and 3 bases respectively, with 10 bases between them. CDR3 length: 14 amino acids. Germline values: CDR1 LNHNV, CDR2 YYDKDF (reference sequence).